The next 22 T cell receptor beta chains were all read from a single sample in a study of blood T cell repertoires in COVID-19. TCRdb keeps only in-frame clones here, not all; method: immunoSEQ multiplex PCR. The table records about 200,000 clones, roughly 77% of them present only once. Sequencing input: peripheral blood. All receptors derive from a woman in her thirties or forties with COVID-19, enrolled during active disease.

A single count supports this clone. The J gene is TRBJ1-3, the V gene TRBV5-1; D gene uncertain. This CDR3 comprises 16 residues. Germline CDR1 and CDR2: SGHRS and YFSETQ. Trimming left V 4 bases short and J 0 bases short, with 14 bases between. The CDR3 nucleotides read TGCGCCAGCAGCCCCGAACCGGGTAGCTCTGGAAACACCATATATTTT. Encoded protein: CASSPEPGSSGNTIYF.

The chain recombines TRBV4-1 with TRBJ1-5; TRBD1 is a possible D gene (6 bases). Germline V gene lookup returns CDR1 MGHRA and CDR2 YSYEKL. This CDR3 has 13 residues. Trimming pared 4 bases from V and 6 bases from J, leaving 10 bases between. CDR3 region: CASSLTGTQPQHF. CDR3 nucleotide sequence: TGCGCCAGCAGCCTTACAGGGACTCAGCCCCAGCATTTT.

This rearrangement joins TRBV19 to TRBJ1-1, with 9 bases aligning to TRBD1. V shed 5 bases, J shed 5 bases, and the junction held 9 bases outside the gene matches. Germline V gene lookup returns CDR1 LNHDA and CDR2 SQIVND (reference sequence). This CDR3 spans 15 amino acids. The CDR3 spells CASSSGTGFFTEAFF. The CDR3 DNA sequence: TGTGCCAGTAGTTCAGGGACAGGGTTCTTTACTGAAGCTTTCTTT.

The chain is built from TRBV6-5 and TRBJ1-4; a weak D match, TRBD1 (5 bases). This CDR3 has 15 amino acids. Germline V gene data show CDR1 as MNHEY and CDR2 as SVGAGI. The V gene lost 5 bases and the J gene lost 7 bases, with 17 bases spanning the gap. CDR3 nucleotides: TGTGCCAGCAGTCTACAGCAGGGTATAGGTGAAAAACTGTTTTTT. This translates into CASSLQQGIGEKLFF.

This chain joins TRBV5-6 and TRBJ2-7, with TRBD1 as a possible D gene (6 bases). Germline V gene data show CDR1 as SGHDT and CDR2 as YYEEEE. This CDR3 region has 15 residues. Trimming shortened V by 3 bases and J by 1 base, and 14 bases separated the two germline ends. The CDR3 DNA reads as TGTGCCAGCAGCTCCCTTGGTACAGGGTCCTACGAGCAGTACTTC. The encoded protein is CASSSLGTGSYEQYF.

DNA of the CDR3: TGTGCCAGCAGCGAAGGGATCCTAGCGGGGGGCCGGGGAGATACGCAGTATTTT. Protein: CASSEGILAGGRGDTQYF. The rearrangement joins TRBV11-3 to TRBJ2-3; 11 bases match TRBD2. With 5 bases clipped from V and 5 bases from J, the junction kept 15 bases outside the gene matches. Germline assignment: CDR1 SGHNT and CDR2 YENEEA. This CDR3 is built from 18 residues.

The chain combines TRBV10-1 with TRBJ2-1, with 14 positions matching TRBD2. In germline, CDR1 is WNHNN, CDR2 SYGVQD (reference sequence). CDR3 length equals 16 residues. V lost 3 bases and J lost 9; bases outside the gene matches: 7. The CDR3 DNA follows: TGCGCCAGCAGTGATGGGACTAGCGGGAGAGGTAGTGAGCAGTTCTTC. Translating it yields CASSDGTSGRGSEQFF.

The chain uses TRBV7-3 and TRBJ2-1, with D maybe TRBD1 (7 bases). Germline V gene lookup returns CDR1 SGHTA and CDR2 FQGTGA. The CDR3 totals 18 residues. V was trimmed by 1 base and J by 6 bases, leaving 22 bases between them. The CDR3 bases are TGTGCCAGCAGCTTAAGCGGAGGGGGCGCAGCTGCTTCCAATGAGCAGTTCTTC. Translation gives CASSLSGGGAAASNEQFF.

The chain recombines TRBV29-1 with TRBJ1-5; 7 bases map to TRBD1. The germline V gene has CDR1 SQVTM and CDR2 ANQGSEA. The V and J ends lost 4 bases and 5 bases, in that order; junction bases with no gene match: 5. This CDR3 has 13 residues. DNA of the CDR3: TGCAGCGTTGCTAGGGGGCTCGATCAGCCCCAGCATTTT. Translating it yields CSVARGLDQPQHF.

J is TRBJ1-5 and V is TRBV11-2; no reliable D call. The CDR3 covers 15 residues. Germline CDR1 and CDR2: SGHAT and FQNNGV. V lost 0 bases and J 6 bases, leaving 12 bases between the germline ends. The CDR3 bases are TGTGCCAGCAGCTTAGATCCTATAACGGGTCAGCCCCAGCATTTT. Protein product: CASSLDPITGQPQHF.

V and J are TRBV29-1 and TRBJ2-7; no firm D call. The germline gives CDR1 SQVTM, CDR2 ANQGSEA. This CDR3 is built from 13 residues. The V gene lost 6 bases and the J gene lost 0 bases, with 12 bases spanning the gap. The CDR3 coding sequence is TGCAGCGTCCGACTGCCGAGCTCCTACGAGCAGTACTTC. Translating gives CSVRLPSSYEQYF.

This clone was detected only once. The V gene is TRBV6-5, the J gene TRBJ1-4, with D perhaps matching TRBD1 (6 bases). The CDR3 has 14 residues. The germline V and J ends were trimmed by 0 bases and 9 bases, with 11 bases remaining between them. The germline CDR1 and CDR2 sequences are MNHEY and SVGAGI. CDR3: CASSYSQGRKKLFF. The CDR3 DNA reads TGTGCCAGCAGTTACTCGCAGGGGCGAAAAAAACTGTTTTTT.

The J gene is TRBJ2-3, the V gene TRBV5-1, with a weak D call TRBD2 (6 bases). The CDR3 has 14 residues. Germline assignment: CDR1 SGHRS and CDR2 YFSETQ. V lost 3 bases, J lost 6 bases, and 14 bases lay in between. The CDR3 loop is CASSSATRSDTQYF. DNA for the CDR3: TGCGCCAGCAGCTCTGCGACTAGATCGGATACGCAGTATTTT.

This rearrangement joins TRBV3-1 (or the pseudogene TRBV3-2) to TRBJ1-1, with a weak D call TRBD1 (5 bases). The CDR3 extends over 12 amino acids. V lost 6 bases and J lost 2, with 7 bases in between. CDR1 and CDR2 (germline): LGHDT, YNNKEL (reference sequence). CDR3 sequence reads: CASSQGNTEAFF. The CDR3 region has the DNA TGTGCCAGCAGTCAGGGAAACACTGAAGCTTTCTTT.

The chain employs TRBV30 and TRBJ2-7, with 7 bases identical to TRBD2. Germline assignment: CDR1 GTSNPN and CDR2 SVGIG (reference sequence). The CDR3 runs to 14 residues. The junction had 4 bases not matched to a gene; V was cut back by 0 bases and J by 2 bases. The CDR3 reads CAWSVLAGAYEQYF. Here the CDR3 DNA reads TGTGCCTGGAGTGTACTTGCGGGGGCCTACGAGCAGTACTTC. Filled out from reference TRBV30 and TRBJ2-7, the complete variable domain reads SQTIHQWPATLVQPVGSPLSLECTVEGTSNPNLYWYRQAAGRGLQLLFYSVGIGQISSEVPQNLSASRPQDRQFILSSKKLLLSDSGFYLCAWSVLAGAYEQYFGPGTRLTVT.

The rearrangement joins TRBV5-1 to TRBJ2-6; D gene ambiguous. The V end lost 4 bases, the J end lost 1 base, and 6 bases lay between the germline ends. CDR1 SGHRS and CDR2 YFSETQ come from the germline V gene. The CDR3 is made up of 14 amino acids. CDR3 region: CASSKESGANVLTF. The CDR3 bases are TGCGCCAGCAGCAAAGAGTCTGGGGCCAACGTCCTGACTTTC.

This clone was observed a single time. The J gene is TRBJ2-7, the V gene TRBV25-1, with TRBD1 as a possible D gene (5 bases). V dropped 3 bases and J dropped 2 bases, with 14 bases sitting between them. The CDR3 runs 15 residues. Germline assignment: CDR1 MGHDK and CDR2 SYGVNS. Here the CDR3 reads CASSEVGRVAYEQYF. As DNA, the CDR3 is TGTGCCAGCAGTGAGGTGGGCAGGGTCGCCTACGAGCAGTACTTC.

This chain uses TRBV5-1 with TRBJ2-7; D perhaps matches TRBD2 (6 bases). CDR1 is SGHRS and CDR2 is YFSETQ in the germline V gene. CDR3 size: 17 residues. Trimming took 4 bases from V and 6 from J, leaving 26 bases between them. The CDR3 region has the DNA TGCGCCAGCAGCCTATCCGGAGGGTACCGGGCTTGGGGCGAGCAGTACTTC. Protein: CASSLSGGYRAWGEQYF.

CDR3 DNA sequence: TGTGCCAGCAGACAGAATCTTTTGGGAGGCAATGAGCAGTTCTTC. Translation gives CASRQNLLGGNEQFF. This chain joins TRBV27 and TRBJ2-1; D is possibly TRBD2 (6 bases). The CDR3 extends over 15 amino acids. CDR1 and CDR2 (germline): MNHEY, SMNVEV (reference sequence). The V end lost 6 bases, the J end lost 6 bases, and 18 bases lay between the germline ends.

The chain uses TRBV5-1 and TRBJ2-7, with 8 bases aligning to TRBD1. CDR3 length: 17 residues. Germline V CDR1 and CDR2: SGHRS, YFSETQ. The ends lost 0 bases at V and 4 bases at J; junction bases unmatched: 12. The CDR3 protein is CASSLGPPAGGGYEQYF. The CDR3 DNA reads TGCGCCAGCAGCTTGGGTCCTCCCGCAGGGGGCGGGTACGAGCAGTACTTC.

The chain uses TRBV19 and TRBJ2-7; 7 positions agree with TRBD1. V lost 7 bases, J lost 4 bases, and 7 bases stayed unmatched. The CDR3 spans 13 residues. Germline V CDR1 and CDR2: LNHDA, SQIVND (reference sequence). The DNA of the CDR3 is TGTGCCAGTAATGAAAACAGGGGTTACGAGCAGTACTTC. Its translation is CASNENRGYEQYF.

The rearrangement uses TRBV7-3 and TRBJ1-2; D might be TRBD1 (6 bases). Trimming shortened V by 5 bases and J by 7 bases, and 14 bases separated the two germline ends. CDR1 SGHTA and CDR2 FQGTGA come from the germline V gene. The CDR3 is 13 residues long. CDR3 nucleotide sequence: TGTGCCAGCAGCCTCGAACAGGGTAGTGGCTACACCTTC. It encodes CASSLEQGSGYTF.